This T cell receptor (beta chain) stems from a study of human T cells and chemical hapten exposure. Whole-study results and caveats: Expanded TCR sets contained significantly more large CDR3 similarity clusters than controls.

Described time point: patch test 3, about 24 weeks after DPC sensitization. The treatment was: therapeutic diphenylcyclopropenone sensitization with weekly scalp DPC. Non-pregnant alopecia patients aged 18 to 70, suitable for DPC therapy. TCRdb fed the RACE reads into MiXCR, producing one record per CDR3 protein. The sample carries tens of thousands of distinct CDR3 sequences, roughly 13% recorded once. The CDR3 runs 14 residues. Germline-derived CDR1 and CDR2 are MNHEY and SVGAGI. V lost 7 bases, J lost 4 bases, and 10 bases stayed unmatched. There are many counts of this clonotype. The antigen remains unidentified.

This TCR derives from a woman between 50 and 59 years old with alopecia areata. Some clones in this sample may be carry-over from other donors' samples. J is TRBJ2-7 and V is TRBV6-5, with 7 nucleotides matching TRBD2. The input for sequencing was whole blood, taken in connection with sensitization to the hapten diphenylcyclopropenone (DPC). CDR3 nucleotides: TGTGCCAGCATGGGGACTAAGAAAGTTTACGAGCAGTACTTC. Protein product: CASMGTKKVYEQYF.